These 31 T cell receptor beta chains share one sample of origin, sequenced in a study of tumor-infiltrating lymphocytes in primary liver carcinoma. Starting from approximately 500 ng of total RNA, TCR beta cDNA was produced with a primer in the constant region. Employing slightly modified ARM-PCR, three nested multiplex PCR rounds were run, and these gave rise to the TCR beta libraries. The two initial PCR rounds, approximately 10 cycles each, used TRBV1-TRBV30 forward and C-beta reverse primers. A single record per CDR3 protein comes from TCRdb applying MiXCR to the multiplex PCR reads. The profile shows 150,000 to 200,000 distinct CDR3 sequences, 65% of them singletons. RNA isolated from unsorted whole blood supplied the blood RNA, with germline DNA also extracted. Material: peripheral blood. The receptors were sampled from a woman aged 60-75 years with primary liver carcinoma and hepatitis B virus infection.

Only a few counts were recorded for this clonotype. At one boundary the junction diverges from the germline segment, which might be a read error. The V call is TRBV12-3 or TRBV12-4, the J call TRBJ1-5; D might be TRBD1 (6 bases). This CDR3 comprises 14 residues. The CDR3 spells CASSQQGDNQPQHF. The CDR3 DNA follows: TGTGCCAGCAGTCAACAGGGCGACAATCAGCCCCAACATTTT.

Sample share makes this clonotype large. Relative to the germline gene, one junction end is altered; a read error may explain this. This chain's CDR3 is CSVEGLEAQYF. In DNA, the CDR3 is TGCAGCGTTGAGGGACTAGAGGCCCAGTACTTC. J is TRBJ2-5 and V is TRBV29-1, with 8 bases aligning to TRBD2. The length of the CDR3 is 11 residues. The germline CDR1 and CDR2 sequences are SQVTM and ANQGSEA.

In regard to this clonotype: One base away lies a much larger clone, so this may be a sequencing read error. The conserved final phenylalanine or tryptophan is absent from the CDR3, which likely points to a read error. CDR3 bases: TGCGCCAGCAGCCAAGACGGAATAGGCGGGAGTAGTGTTGAGCAGTTCCTC. Translation: CASSQDGIGGSSVEQFL. The chain links TRBV4-1 to TRBJ2-1, with 7 bases that match TRBD2. This CDR3 region has 17 residues. J gave up 9 bases and V 0 bases, and 14 bases lay outside the gene matches. The germline CDR1 and CDR2 sequences are MGHRA and YSYEKL.

This clonotype was seen many times. This sequence joins TRBV29-1 and TRBJ1-2; 10 bases agree with TRBD1. The CDR3 has 15 amino acids. The V gene's germline CDR1 is SQVTM and CDR2 ANQGSEA. V shed 3 bases, J shed 4 bases, and the junction held 8 bases outside the gene matches. CDR3 in amino acids: CSVDFGTGDVYGYTF. The DNA of the CDR3 is TGCAGCGTTGACTTTGGGACAGGGGATGTCTATGGCTACACCTTC.

This clonotype came up a few times. The rearrangement joins TRBV6-5 to TRBJ2-7; 11 nucleotides match TRBD2. V shed 5 bases and J 4 bases; nucleotides not matched to a gene: 7. The CDR3 totals 15 residues. From germline, CDR1 is MNHEY and CDR2 SVGAGI. CDR3 protein: CASSPLAGDWYEQYF. The DNA of the CDR3 is TGTGCCAGCAGTCCACTAGCGGGAGATTGGTACGAGCAGTACTTC.

This clonotype came up many times. The CDR3 sequence is CASPMPLAGSNEQFF. Written as DNA, the CDR3 is TGTGCCAGCCCCATGCCACTAGCGGGATCCAATGAGCAGTTCTTC. This chain links TRBV6-7 with TRBJ2-1; 10 positions agree with TRBD2. TRBV6-7 is identified as an open reading frame with a role that is uncertain. V lost 8 bases to trimming and J lost 6 bases; unmatched junction nucleotides: 10. The CDR3 is 15 amino acids.

The CDR3 sequence is CAWSAGTGGTSYTF. The CDR3 DNA is TGTGCCTGGAGTGCCGGGACAGGGGGCACCAGCTACACCTTC. This rearrangement joins TRBV30 to TRBJ1-2; TRBD1 matches 12 bases. V shed 1 base, J shed 9 bases, and the junction held 6 bases outside the gene matches. Germline lookup yields CDR1 GTSNPN and CDR2 SVGIG (reference sequence). This CDR3 has 14 amino acids.

This clonotype was seen many times. This chain connects TRBV7-8 to TRBJ2-7, with a possible D match to TRBD2 (5 bases). The germline V and J ends were trimmed by 1 base and 0 bases, with 7 bases remaining between them. Germline CDR1 is SGHVS and CDR2 is FQNEAQ. The CDR3 contains 14 residues. The CDR3 reads CASSLVGSSYEQYF. CDR3 sequence (DNA): TGTGCCAGCAGCTTAGTTGGGAGCTCCTACGAGCAGTACTTC.

Notes on this clonotype: A single base separates this from a much larger clone, so it may be a read error. The J gene is TRBJ2-1, the V gene TRBV5-8, with 8 bases that match TRBD2. Germline lookup yields CDR1 SGHTS and CDR2 YDEGEE. The CDR3 loop spans 16 amino acids. For the CDR3, the DNA is TGTGCCAGCACCTTGGTGGCTCCTAGCGGGCAGGATGAGCAGTTCTTC. It encodes CASTLVAPSGQDEQFF.

This rearrangement joins TRBV29-1 to TRBJ2-3, with 15 bases identical to TRBD2. V dropped 7 bases and J dropped 11; count of bases not matched to a gene: 13. Looked up from germline, CDR1 is SQVTM and CDR2 is ANQGSEA. The CDR3 spans 15 residues. CDR3 nucleotide sequence: TGCAGCGGCGGACTAGCGGGGGGGTTCACAGACATGCAGTATTTT. This encodes CSGGLAGGFTDMQYF.

V is TRBV11-3 and J is TRBJ2-4; 11 bases line up with TRBD2. The CDR3 is made up of 17 amino acids. After removal of 7 bases from V and 0 bases from J, the junction contained 8 bases not matched to a gene. Germline assignment: CDR1 SGHNT and CDR2 YENEEA. The CDR3 DNA sequence: TGTGCCAGCAACCGACTAGCGGGACAACTAGCCAAAAACATTCAGTACTTC. Residues: CASNRLAGQLAKNIQYF.

In the case of this clonotype: This may come from a read error, since a much larger clone is one base off. This chain uses TRBV29-1 with TRBJ2-5, with a weak D call TRBD2 (5 bases). V was shortened by 3 bases and J by 5 bases, with 19 bases between the two germline ends. Germline CDR1 is SQVTM and CDR2 is ANQGSEA. CDR3 length: 15 amino acids. CDR3 in amino acids: CSVEVASRRRETQYF. DNA of the CDR3: TGCAGCGTTGAGGTGGCTAGCCGGAGGCGGGAGACCCAGTACTTC. The whole variable domain, remainder taken from reference TRBV29-1 and TRBJ2-5, is SAVISQKPSRDICQRGTSLTIQCQVDSQVTMMFWYRQQPGQSLTLIATANQGSEATYESGFVIDKFPISRPNLTFSTLTVSNMSPEDSSIYLCSVEVASRRRETQYFGPGTRLLVL.

This clonotype occurred many times. V gene TRBV4-2 combines with J gene TRBJ2-1; 8 nucleotides line up with TRBD2. This CDR3 has 15 amino acids. CDR1 and CDR2 (germline): LGHNA, YNFKEQ. V was pared by 4 bases and J by 6 bases, with 8 bases of the junction left unmatched. CDR3 in amino acids: CASSREREGVNEQFF. The CDR3 DNA reads TGTGCCAGCAGCCGAGAACGGGAGGGGGTCAATGAGCAGTTCTTC.

The CDR3 loop is CASSLWLAGGDEQFF. In nucleotides, the CDR3 is TGTGCCAGCAGTTTGTGGCTAGCGGGGGGAGATGAGCAGTTCTTC. The V gene is TRBV12-3 or TRBV12-4, the J gene TRBJ2-1; 11 bases fit TRBD2. The CDR3 contains 15 residues. After removal of 3 bases from V and 8 bases from J, the junction contained 6 bases not matched to a gene.

To note about this clonotype: The junction differs from germline at one of its ends, possibly a read error. The rearrangement uses TRBV11-2 and TRBJ2-7; D may match TRBD1 or TRBD2 (5 bases each). CDR3 length equals 16 residues. Germline V lookup: CDR1 SGHAT, CDR2 FQNNGV. CDR3 coding DNA: TGTGTCAGCAACCATCTAAAGCTGGGGGTGTCCCACGAGCAGTACTTC. The encoded protein is CVSNHLKLGVSHEQYF. Full variable domain (outside the CDR3, taken from reference TRBV11-2 and TRBJ2-7): EAGVAQSPRYKIIEKRQSVAFWCNPISGHATLYWYQQILGQGPKLLIQFQNNGVVDDSQLPKDRFSAERLKGVDSTLKIQPAKLEDSAVYLCVSNHLKLGVSHEQYFGPGTRLTVT.

This chain uses TRBV11-2 with TRBJ1-1; 9 nucleotides align to TRBD1. CDR3 length: 15 residues. With V trimmed by 2 bases and J by 4 bases, 5 bases remained unmatched. Germline V gene data show CDR1 as SGHAT and CDR2 as FQNNGV. In DNA form, the CDR3 reads TGTGCCAGCAGCTTACTAGTGACAGGGGGCACTGAAGCTTTCTTT. This gives the protein CASSLLVTGGTEAFF.

Only one count was recorded for this clonotype. The junction and the germline gene differ at one end; a read error may be behind it. The chain recombines TRBV10-3 with TRBJ2-2; 8 bases are shared with TRBD1. The CDR3 has 14 amino acids. The germline V gene has CDR1 ENHRY and CDR2 SYGVKD. The CDR3 reads CAIRDRDDIGELFF. The CDR3 DNA sequence: TGTGCCATCAGGGACAGGGACGACATCGGGGAGCTGTTCTTT.

To note about this clonotype: This may be a read error, as it is one base from a much larger clone. The gene calls are TRBV4-1 and TRBJ2-7; 11 bases match TRBD2. CDR3 length equals 16 residues. Germline V gene lookup returns CDR1 MGHRA and CDR2 YSYEKL. With V trimmed by 0 bases and J by 1 base, 2 bases remained unmatched. The CDR3 region has the DNA TGCGCCAGCAGCCAAGATACTAGCGGGGGATCCTACGAGCAGTACTTC. This encodes CASSQDTSGGSYEQYF.

Of note for this clonotype: The junction shows a germline mismatch at one end, possibly a read error. The gene calls are TRBV6-4 and TRBJ2-3; 7 bases map to TRBD2. Germline-derived CDR1 and CDR2 are MRHNA and SNTAGT. The CDR3 is 15 amino acids. CDR3 region: CASSPGGSSTGTQYF. The CDR3 DNA sequence: TGTGCCAGCTCACCGGGCGGGAGTTCCACAGGTACGCAGTATTTT.

Notes on this clonotype: At one end, the junction sequence differs from germline, possibly due to a read error. CDR3 sequence: CANSFSGTGSNEQFF. The CDR3 bases are TGTGCCAACAGCTTCTCCGGGACAGGGAGCAATGAGCAGTTCTTC. The chain is built from TRBV11-2 and TRBJ2-1; 9 nucleotides line up with TRBD1. The V gene's germline CDR1 is SGHAT and CDR2 FQNNGV. The CDR3 contains 15 residues.

A word on this clonotype: A read error may produce the germline difference seen at one junction end. V and J are TRBV6-5 and TRBJ2-7; 10 positions agree with TRBD1. The CDR3 spans 14 residues. Germline lookup yields CDR1 MNHEY and CDR2 SVGAGI. CDR3 sequence (DNA): TGTGCCAGCAGTTACTCGACAGGGGGCCACGGGCAGTACTTT. As protein: CASSYSTGGHGQYF.

This clonotype came up a few times. V gene TRBV6-5 combines with J gene TRBJ1-4; possible D gene TRBD1, 6 bases. V dropped 7 bases and J dropped 7 bases, with 19 bases sitting between them. In germline, CDR1 is MNHEY, CDR2 SVGAGI. This CDR3 is 15 amino acids long. CDR3 residues: CASKQGGAYREKLFF. The CDR3, as DNA: TGTGCCAGCAAACAAGGGGGGGCGTATCGTGAAAAACTGTTTTTT.

Worth noting for this clonotype: The junction departs from germline at one end; a sequencing error may be responsible. The CDR3 loop is CASSFWGTSGNAIYF. The CDR3 DNA sequence: TGTGCCAGCAGTTTCTGGGGAACCTCTGGAAACGCCATATATTTT. The chain recombines TRBV28 with TRBJ1-3; no firm D call. There are 15 residues in the CDR3. The germline V gene has CDR1 MDHEN and CDR2 SYDVKM.

Comment on this clonotype: A single base separates this from a much larger clone, so it may be a read error. This chain uses TRBV6-6 with TRBJ1-1; no clear D gene. Germline-derived CDR1 and CDR2 are MNHNY and SVGAGI (reference sequence). Trimming removed 7 bases at V and 7 bases at J, with 16 bases between. This CDR3 is 13 amino acids long. The DNA of the CDR3 is TGTGCCAGCAAGTCCGGACGGAGCTTTGAAGCTTTCTTT. Amino acid sequence: CASKSGRSFEAFF.

This clonotype was observed once. A much larger clone is a single base away; this may be a read error. This chain uses TRBV4-1 with TRBJ2-5; D call uncertain. The germline V gene has CDR1 MGHRA and CDR2 YSYEKL. CDR3 length: 14 residues. This CDR3 is CASSYVGAKETQHF. The CDR3 region has the DNA TGCGCCAGCAGCTACGTCGGAGCAAAAGAGACCCAGCACTTC.

On this clonotype itself: Being one base from a much bigger clone, this may be a read error. This CDR3 reads CASSPVSGRENNGQFF. The CDR3 nucleotides read TGTGCCAGCAGTCCCGTCAGCGGGAGGGAGAACAATGGGCAGTTCTTC. The chain joins TRBV28 to TRBJ2-1, with TRBD2 identical over 10 bases. CDR3 length: 16 amino acids. In germline, CDR1 is MDHEN, CDR2 SYDVKM.

V usage is TRBV11-2 and J usage is TRBJ1-4, with D perhaps TRBD1 (5 bases). V lost 5 bases and J lost 8, with 9 bases in between. The CDR3 has 12 amino acids. The germline gives CDR1 SGHAT, CDR2 FQNNGV. The DNA for the CDR3 is TGTGCCAGCAGCCCGGGACGAGAAAAACTGTTTTTT. This codes for CASSPGREKLFF.

In this sample, this clonotype turned up a few times. A much larger clone differs from this one at a single base, so this may be a read error. This chain uses TRBV29-1 with TRBJ2-1; D is possibly TRBD2 (6 bases). There are 11 residues in the CDR3. Germline CDR1 and CDR2: SQVTM and ANQGSEA. V dropped 7 bases and J dropped 7 bases, with 11 bases sitting between them. The CDR3 DNA is TGCAGCGCTGATCGGGGGAATGAGCAGTTCTTC. Protein: CSADRGNEQFF.

In regard to this clonotype: A much bigger clone sits one base away, suggesting this may be a read error. This sequence joins TRBV5-6 and TRBJ2-5, with D unresolved. V dropped 5 bases and J dropped 5 bases, with 10 bases sitting between them. Per the germline V gene, CDR1 is SGHDT and CDR2 is YYEEEE. The CDR3 is 12 amino acids. CDR3 residues: CASSVNSETQYF. The CDR3 bases are TGTGCCAGCAGTGTCAATTCGGAGACCCAGTACTTC.

As concerns this clonotype: One end of the junction does not line up with germline, which may come from a read error. The V gene is TRBV11-2, the J gene TRBJ2-7, with 7 nucleotides matching TRBD2. The germline CDR1 and CDR2 sequences are SGHAT and FQNNGV. The CDR3 sequence is 16 residues long. The CDR3 protein is CGSSLVVGGVHYEQYF. The CDR3 nucleotides read TGTGGCAGCAGCTTAGTGGTGGGGGGGGTCCACTACGAGCAGTACTTC.

This clonotype was picked up one time. J is TRBJ2-7 and V is TRBV11-2, with D possibly being TRBD1 or TRBD2 (7 bases each). The CDR3 contains 14 residues. Germline values: CDR1 SGHAT, CDR2 FQNNGV. CDR3 region: CTNSTSGGGYEQYF. CDR3 bases: TGTACCAACAGCACCTCAGGGGGGGGTTACGAGCAGTACTTC. Filled out from reference TRBV11-2 and TRBJ2-7, the complete variable domain reads EAGVAQSPRYKIIEKRQSVAFWCNPISGHATLYWYQQILGQGPKLLIQFQNNGVVDDSQLPKDRFSAERLKGVDSTLKIQPAKLEDSAVYLCTNSTSGGGYEQYFGPGTRLTVT.